This entry is about one T cell receptor (beta chain). Trimming stripped 4 bases from V and 7 bases from J, with 10 bases between. This CDR3 has 12 residues. Germline V gives CDR1 SGHRS, CDR2 YFSETQ. The sample comes from a study of blood T cell repertoires in COVID-19. Study information: Sources were T cells, B-cell-depleted T cells, or PBMCs; the material itself was cDNA or gDNA.

Profiling relied on immunoSEQ multiplex PCR, and the TCRdb table lists in-frame clones only, not all of them. The sample carries some 86,000 clones, 70% to 90% recorded once. The clonotype originates from a woman in her 70s with acute or convalescent COVID-19. The J gene is TRBJ2-3, the V gene TRBV5-1; D not resolved. Source material: peripheral blood. The CDR3 region is CASSQDSNTQYF. The CDR3 DNA sequence: TGCGCCAGCAGCCAGGATTCAAATACGCAGTATTTT. The full variable domain, its missing parts supplied by reference TRBV5-1 and TRBJ2-3, is KAGVTQTPRYLIKTRGQQVTLSCSPISGHRSVSWYQQTPGQGLQFLFEYFSETQRNKGNFPGRFSGRQFSNSRSEMNVSTLELGDSALYLCASSQDSNTQYFGPGTRLTVL.